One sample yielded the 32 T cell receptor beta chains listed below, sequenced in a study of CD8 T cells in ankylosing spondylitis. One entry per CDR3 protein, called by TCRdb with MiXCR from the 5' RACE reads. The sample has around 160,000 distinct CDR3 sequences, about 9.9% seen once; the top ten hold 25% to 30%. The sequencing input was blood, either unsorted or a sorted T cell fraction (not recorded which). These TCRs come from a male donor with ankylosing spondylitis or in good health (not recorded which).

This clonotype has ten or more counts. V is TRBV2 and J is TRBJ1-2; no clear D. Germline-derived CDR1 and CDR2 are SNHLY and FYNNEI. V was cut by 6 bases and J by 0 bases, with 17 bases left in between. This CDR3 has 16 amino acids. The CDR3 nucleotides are TGTGCCAGCAGCCAAACCCTGGAAAGCGCTAACTATGGCTACACCTTC. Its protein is CASSQTLESANYGYTF.

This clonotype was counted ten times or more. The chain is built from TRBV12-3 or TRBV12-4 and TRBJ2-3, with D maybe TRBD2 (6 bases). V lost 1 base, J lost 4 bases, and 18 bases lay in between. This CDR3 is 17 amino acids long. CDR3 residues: CASSLGTWRDRSDTQYF. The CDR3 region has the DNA TGTGCCAGCAGTTTAGGAACCTGGCGGGATCGGTCAGATACGCAGTATTTT.

The CDR3 protein is CSVRPSRLRAYEQYF. CDR3 DNA: TGCAGCGTTCGTCCCTCTCGACTTAGAGCCTACGAGCAGTACTTC. The J gene is TRBJ2-7, the V gene TRBV29-1; D gene unclear. Germline CDR1 and CDR2: SQVTM and ANQGSEA. The ends were cut back, 5 bases at V and 2 bases at J, with 19 bases in the middle. CDR3 length: 15 amino acids.

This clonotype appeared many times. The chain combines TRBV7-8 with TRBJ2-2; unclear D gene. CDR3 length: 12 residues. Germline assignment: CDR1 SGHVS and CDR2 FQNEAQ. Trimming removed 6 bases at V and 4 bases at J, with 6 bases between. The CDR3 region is CASRPSTGELFF. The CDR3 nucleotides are TGTGCCAGCAGGCCGAGCACCGGGGAGCTGTTTTTT.

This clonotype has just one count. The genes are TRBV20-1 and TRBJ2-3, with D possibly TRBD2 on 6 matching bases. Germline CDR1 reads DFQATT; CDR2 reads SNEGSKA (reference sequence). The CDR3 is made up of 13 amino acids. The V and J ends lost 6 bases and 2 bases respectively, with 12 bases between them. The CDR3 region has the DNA TGCAGTGCCATTAGCGGATTCACAGATACGCAGTATTTT. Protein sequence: CSAISGFTDTQYF.

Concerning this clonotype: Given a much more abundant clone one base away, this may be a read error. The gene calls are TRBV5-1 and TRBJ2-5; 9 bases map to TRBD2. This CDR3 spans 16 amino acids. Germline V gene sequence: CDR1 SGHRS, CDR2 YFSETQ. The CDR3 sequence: CASSLGASGNQEAQYF. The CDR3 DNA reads TGCGCCAGCAGCTTGGGGGCTAGCGGGAACCAAGAGGCCCAGTACTTC.

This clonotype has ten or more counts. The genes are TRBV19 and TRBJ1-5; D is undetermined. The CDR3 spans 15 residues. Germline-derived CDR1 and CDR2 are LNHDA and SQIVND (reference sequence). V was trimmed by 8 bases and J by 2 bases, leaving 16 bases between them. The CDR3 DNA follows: TGTGCCAGTGGCCTAGGAGGGTACGGCAATCAGCCCCAGCATTTT. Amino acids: CASGLGGYGNQPQHF.

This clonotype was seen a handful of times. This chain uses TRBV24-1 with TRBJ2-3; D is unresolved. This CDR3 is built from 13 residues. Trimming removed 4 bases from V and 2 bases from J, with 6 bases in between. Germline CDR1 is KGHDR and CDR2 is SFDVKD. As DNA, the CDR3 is TGTGCCACCAGTGACACTACCACAGATACGCAGTATTTT. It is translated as CATSDTTTDTQYF.

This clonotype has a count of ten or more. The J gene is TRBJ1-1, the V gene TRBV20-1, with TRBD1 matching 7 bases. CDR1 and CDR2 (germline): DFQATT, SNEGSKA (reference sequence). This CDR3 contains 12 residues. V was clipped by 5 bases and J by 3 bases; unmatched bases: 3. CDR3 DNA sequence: TGCAGTGCTGGGACAGTCCACACTGAAGCTTTCTTT. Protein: CSAGTVHTEAFF.

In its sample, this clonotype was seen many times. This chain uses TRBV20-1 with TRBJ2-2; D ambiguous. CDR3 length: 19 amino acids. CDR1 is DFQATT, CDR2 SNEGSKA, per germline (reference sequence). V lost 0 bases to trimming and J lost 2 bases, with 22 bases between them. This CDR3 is CSARDPIRQVGINTGELFF. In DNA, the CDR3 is TGCAGTGCTAGAGATCCTATTCGGCAGGTGGGGATTAACACCGGGGAGCTGTTTTTT.

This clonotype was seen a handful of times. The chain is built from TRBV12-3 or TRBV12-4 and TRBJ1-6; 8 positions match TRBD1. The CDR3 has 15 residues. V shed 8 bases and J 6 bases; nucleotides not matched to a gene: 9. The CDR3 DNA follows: TGTGCCAGCGGAAATTCGGACAGGGTTAATTCACCCCTCCACTTT. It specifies CASGNSDRVNSPLHF.

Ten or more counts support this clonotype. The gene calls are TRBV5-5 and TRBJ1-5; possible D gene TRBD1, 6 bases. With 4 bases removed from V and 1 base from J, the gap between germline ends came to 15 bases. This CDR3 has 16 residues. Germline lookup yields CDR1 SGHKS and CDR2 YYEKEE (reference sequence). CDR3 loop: CASSRDTGGSNQPQHF. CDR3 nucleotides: TGTGCCAGCAGCCGGGACACAGGAGGAAGCAATCAGCCCCAGCATTTT. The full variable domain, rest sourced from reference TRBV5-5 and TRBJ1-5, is DAGVTQSPTHLIKTRGQQVTLRCSPISGHKSVSWYQQVLGQGPQFIFQYYEKEERGRGNFPDRFSARQFPNYSSELNVNALLLGDSALYLCASSRDTGGSNQPQHFGDGTRLSIL.

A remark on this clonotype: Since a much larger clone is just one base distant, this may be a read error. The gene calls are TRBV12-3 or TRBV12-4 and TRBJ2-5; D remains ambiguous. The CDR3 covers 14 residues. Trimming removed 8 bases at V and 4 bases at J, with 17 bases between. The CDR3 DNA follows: TGTGCCAGCGCGCCCGACTCGTTCATAGAGACCCAGTACTTC. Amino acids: CASAPDSFIETQYF.

The CDR3: CASSPEAFF. CDR3 coding DNA: TGTGCCAGCTCGCCTGAAGCTTTCTTT. The chain links TRBV18 to TRBJ1-1; D gene ambiguous. Germline V gives CDR1 KGHSH, CDR2 LQKENI. The CDR3 runs to 9 residues. V shed 6 bases and J shed 6 bases, with 2 bases lying between them.

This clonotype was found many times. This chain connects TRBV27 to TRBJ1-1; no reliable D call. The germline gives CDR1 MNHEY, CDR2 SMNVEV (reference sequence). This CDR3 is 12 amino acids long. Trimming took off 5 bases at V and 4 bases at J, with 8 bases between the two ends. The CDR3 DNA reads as TGTGCCAGCAGTAGCAGGCTCACTGAAGCTTTCTTT. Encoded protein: CASSSRLTEAFF.

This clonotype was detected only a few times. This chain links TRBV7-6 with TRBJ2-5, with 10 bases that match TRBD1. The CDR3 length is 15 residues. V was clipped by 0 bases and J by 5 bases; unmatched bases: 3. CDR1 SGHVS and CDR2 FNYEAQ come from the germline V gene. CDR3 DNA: TGTGCCAGCAGCTTAGCGGGGGGACAGGGGGAGACCCAGTACTTC. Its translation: CASSLAGGQGETQYF. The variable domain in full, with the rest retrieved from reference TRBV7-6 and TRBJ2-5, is GAGVSQSPRYKVTKRGQDVALRCDPISGHVSLYWYRQALGQGPEFLTYFNYEAQQDKSGLPNDRFSAERPEGSISTLTIQRTEQRDSAMYRCASSLAGGQGETQYFGPGTRLLVL.

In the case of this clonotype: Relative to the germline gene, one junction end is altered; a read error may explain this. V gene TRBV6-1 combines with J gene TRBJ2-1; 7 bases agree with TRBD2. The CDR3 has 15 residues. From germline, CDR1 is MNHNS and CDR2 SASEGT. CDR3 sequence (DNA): TGTGCCAGCAGTGTTAGACTAGCTACCCTCAATGCGCAGTTCTTC. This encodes CASSVRLATLNAQFF.

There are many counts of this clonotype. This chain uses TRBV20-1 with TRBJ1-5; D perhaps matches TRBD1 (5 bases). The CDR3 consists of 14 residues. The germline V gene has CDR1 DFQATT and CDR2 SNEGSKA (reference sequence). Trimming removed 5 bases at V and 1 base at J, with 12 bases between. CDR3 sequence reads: CSAFPGVSNQPQHF. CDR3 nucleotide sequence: TGCAGTGCTTTTCCGGGGGTGAGCAATCAGCCCCAGCATTTT.

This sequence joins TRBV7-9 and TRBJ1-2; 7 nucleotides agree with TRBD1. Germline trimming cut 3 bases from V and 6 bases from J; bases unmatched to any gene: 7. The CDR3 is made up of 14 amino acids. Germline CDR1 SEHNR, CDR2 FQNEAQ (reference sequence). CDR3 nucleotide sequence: TGTGCCAGCAGCTTCTTAAGGGGGCGCGATGGCTACACCTTC. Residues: CASSFLRGRDGYTF.

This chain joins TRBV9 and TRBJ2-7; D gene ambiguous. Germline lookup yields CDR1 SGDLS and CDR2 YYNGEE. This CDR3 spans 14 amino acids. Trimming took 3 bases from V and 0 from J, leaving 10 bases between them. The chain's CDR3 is CASSGYPYSYEQYF. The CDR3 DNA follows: TGTGCCAGCAGCGGCTACCCTTACTCCTACGAGCAGTACTTC.

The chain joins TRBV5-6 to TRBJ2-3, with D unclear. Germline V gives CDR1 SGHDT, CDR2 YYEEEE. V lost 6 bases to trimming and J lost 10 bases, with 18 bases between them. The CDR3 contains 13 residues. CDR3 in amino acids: CASTRGGKVAQYF. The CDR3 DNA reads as TGTGCCAGCACCCGTGGCGGAAAAGTGGCGCAGTATTTT. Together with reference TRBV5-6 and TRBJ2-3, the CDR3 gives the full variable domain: DAGVTQSPTHLIKTRGQQVTLRCSPKSGHDTVSWYQQALGQGPQFIFQYYEEEERQRGNFPDRFSGHQFPNYSSELNVNALLLGDSALYLCASTRGGKVAQYFGPGTRLTVL.

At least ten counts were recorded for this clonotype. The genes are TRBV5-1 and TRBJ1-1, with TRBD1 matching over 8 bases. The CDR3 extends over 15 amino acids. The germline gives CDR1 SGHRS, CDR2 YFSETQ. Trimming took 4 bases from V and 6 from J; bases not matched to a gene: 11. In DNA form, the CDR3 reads TGCGCCAGCAGCATAAACCACAGGGGGGTCGCTGAAGCTTTCTTT. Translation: CASSINHRGVAEAFF.

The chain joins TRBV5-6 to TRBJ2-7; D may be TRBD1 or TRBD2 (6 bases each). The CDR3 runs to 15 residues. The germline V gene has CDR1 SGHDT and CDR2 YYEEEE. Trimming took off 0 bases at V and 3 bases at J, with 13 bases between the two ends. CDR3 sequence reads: CASSLEGGQIYEQYF. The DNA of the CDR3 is TGTGCCAGCAGCTTGGAGGGGGGCCAAATCTACGAGCAGTACTTC.

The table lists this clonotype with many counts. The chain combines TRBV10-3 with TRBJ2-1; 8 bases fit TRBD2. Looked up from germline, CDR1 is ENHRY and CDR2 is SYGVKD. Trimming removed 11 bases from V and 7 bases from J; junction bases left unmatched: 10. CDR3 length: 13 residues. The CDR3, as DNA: TGTGCCGTCGGGAGCGGGAGAGGAAATGAGCAGTTCTTC. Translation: CAVGSGRGNEQFF.

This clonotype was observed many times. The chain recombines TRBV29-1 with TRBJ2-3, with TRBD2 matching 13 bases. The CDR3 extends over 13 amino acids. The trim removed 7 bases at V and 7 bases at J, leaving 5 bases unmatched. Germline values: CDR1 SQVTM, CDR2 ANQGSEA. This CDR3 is CSGWTSGSNTQYF. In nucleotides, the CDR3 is TGCAGCGGATGGACTAGCGGGAGTAATACGCAGTATTTT.

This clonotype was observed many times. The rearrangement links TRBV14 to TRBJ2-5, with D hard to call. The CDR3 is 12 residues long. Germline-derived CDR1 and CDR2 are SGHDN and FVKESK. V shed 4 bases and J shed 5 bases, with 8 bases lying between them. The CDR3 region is CASSRVTETQYF. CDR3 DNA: TGTGCCAGCAGCCGGGTGACGGAGACCCAGTACTTC.

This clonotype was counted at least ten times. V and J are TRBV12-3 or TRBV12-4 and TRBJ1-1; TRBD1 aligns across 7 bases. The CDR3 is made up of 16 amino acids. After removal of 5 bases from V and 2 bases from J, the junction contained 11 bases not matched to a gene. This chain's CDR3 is CASSIRQGLGNTEAFF. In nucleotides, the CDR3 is TGTGCCAGCAGTATAAGACAGGGACTGGGAAACACTGAAGCTTTCTTT.

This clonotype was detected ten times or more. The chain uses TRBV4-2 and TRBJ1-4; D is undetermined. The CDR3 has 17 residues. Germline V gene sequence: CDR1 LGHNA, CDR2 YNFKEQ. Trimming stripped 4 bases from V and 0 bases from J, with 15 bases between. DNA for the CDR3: TGTGCCAGCAGCCGTTACATTCAGGATACAACTAATGAAAAACTGTTTTTT. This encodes CASSRYIQDTTNEKLFF.

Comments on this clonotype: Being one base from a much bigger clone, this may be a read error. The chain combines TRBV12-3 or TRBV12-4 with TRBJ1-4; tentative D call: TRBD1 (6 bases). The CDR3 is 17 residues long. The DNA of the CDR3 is TGTGCCAGCAGTCCACGCCCCGGGACACTAACTAAGGAAAAACTGTTTTTT. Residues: CASSPRPGTLTKEKLFF.

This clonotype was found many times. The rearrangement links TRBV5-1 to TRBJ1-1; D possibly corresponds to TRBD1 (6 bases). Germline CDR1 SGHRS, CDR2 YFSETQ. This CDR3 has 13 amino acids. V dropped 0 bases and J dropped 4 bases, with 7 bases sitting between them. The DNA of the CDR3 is TGCGCCAGCAGCTTGGGGGGGCCCACTGAAGCTTTCTTT. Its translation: CASSLGGPTEAFF.

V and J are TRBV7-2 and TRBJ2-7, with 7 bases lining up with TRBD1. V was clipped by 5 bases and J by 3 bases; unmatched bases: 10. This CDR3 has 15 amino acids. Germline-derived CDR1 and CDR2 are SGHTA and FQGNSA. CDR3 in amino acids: CASSVWDSKSYEQYF. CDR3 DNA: TGTGCCAGCAGCGTTTGGGACAGTAAAAGCTACGAGCAGTACTTC.

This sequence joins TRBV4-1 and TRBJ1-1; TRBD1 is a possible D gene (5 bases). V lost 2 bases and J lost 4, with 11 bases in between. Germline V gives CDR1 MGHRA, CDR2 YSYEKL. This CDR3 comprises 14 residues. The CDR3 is CASSQSAGGTEAFF. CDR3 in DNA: TGCGCCAGCAGCCAAAGCGCGGGGGGCACTGAAGCTTTCTTT.